This T cell receptor beta chain originates from a study of beta chain features in type 1 diabetes. Study results and caveats: Shortening that was moderate but significant affected the TCRB CDR3s of Type 1 diabetes patients in all four CD4+ subsets. Although PCR might favor shorter templates, it would do so equally in patients and controls.

A word on this clone: What it binds is unknown.

The ends were cut back, 0 bases at V and 0 bases at J, with 15 bases in the middle. CDR1 is SGHTA, CDR2 FQGNSA, per germline. This CDR3 contains 18 residues. The entirety of the isolated RNA underwent reverse transcription, so expressed TCRB transcripts were sequenced. This table comes from immunoSEQ multiplex PCR, and its TCRdb copy is limited to in-frame clones, with some not included. The profile shows some 280,000 clones, roughly an eighth of them singletons. Heparinised blood was drawn once per donor, averaging around 120 mL. Sequencing used naive CD4+ T cells from blood. The V call is TRBV7-2, the J call TRBJ2-1, with a possible D match to TRBD2 (6 bases). This clonotype originated in a man aged 30 to 45 with type 1 diabetes. The CDR3 region is CASSLALIGSYSYNEQFF. CDR3 in DNA: TGTGCCAGCAGCTTAGCGCTAATCGGGAGCTACTCCTACAATGAGCAGTTCTTC.